This T cell receptor (beta chain) was captured by sequencing in a study of blood T cell repertoires in COVID-19. Study-level background: Samples representing acute and convalescent COVID-19 were sourced from the United States, Italy and Spain. Nucleic acid was either cDNA or gDNA, and it came from T cells, B-cell-depleted T cells, or PBMCs.

In the original processing: Researchers report that nucleated cell counts were estimated from reference gene primer amplification. Sequencing used immunoSEQ multiplex PCR; TCRdb keeps in-frame clones, though not all of them. V and J calls and clone size follow that table, whereas D and trimming were derived from the DNA. Seen here are around 100,000 clones, under 90% observed once, and the top ten hold roughly 13%. There are 14 residues in the CDR3. Germline CDR1 is LNHNV and CDR2 is YYDKDF (reference sequence). The ends were cut back, 5 bases at V and 5 bases at J, with 12 bases in the middle. This TCR was sampled from a human donor in a cohort sampled during active or convalescent COVID-19. The V call is TRBV15, the J call TRBJ2-2, with D unresolved. The sequencing input was peripheral blood. CDR3 DNA sequence: TGTGCCACCAGCGGCACTCGGGTTACCGGGGAGCTGTTTTTT. Its translation: CATSGTRVTGELFF. Filled out from reference TRBV15 and TRBJ2-2, the complete variable domain reads DAMVIQNPRYQVTQFGKPVTLSCSQTLNHNVMYWYQQKSSQAPKLLFHYYDKDFNNEADTPDNFQSRRPNTSFCFLDIRSPGLGDTAMYLCATSGTRVTGELFFGEGSRLTVL.